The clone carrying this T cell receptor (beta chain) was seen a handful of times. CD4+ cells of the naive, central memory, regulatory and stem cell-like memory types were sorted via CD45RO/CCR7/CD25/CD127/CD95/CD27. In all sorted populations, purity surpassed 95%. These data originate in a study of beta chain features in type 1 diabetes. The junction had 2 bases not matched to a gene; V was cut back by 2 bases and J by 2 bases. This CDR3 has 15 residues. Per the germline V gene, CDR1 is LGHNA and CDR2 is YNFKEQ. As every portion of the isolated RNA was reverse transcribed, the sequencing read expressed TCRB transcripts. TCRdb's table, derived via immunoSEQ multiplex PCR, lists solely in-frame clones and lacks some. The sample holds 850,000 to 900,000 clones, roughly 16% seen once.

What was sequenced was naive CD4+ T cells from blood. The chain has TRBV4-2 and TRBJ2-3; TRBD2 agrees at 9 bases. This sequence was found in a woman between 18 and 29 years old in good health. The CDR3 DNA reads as TGTGCCAGCAGCCAAAGGACTAGCGCCACAGATACGCAGTATTTT. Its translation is CASSQRTSATDTQYF.